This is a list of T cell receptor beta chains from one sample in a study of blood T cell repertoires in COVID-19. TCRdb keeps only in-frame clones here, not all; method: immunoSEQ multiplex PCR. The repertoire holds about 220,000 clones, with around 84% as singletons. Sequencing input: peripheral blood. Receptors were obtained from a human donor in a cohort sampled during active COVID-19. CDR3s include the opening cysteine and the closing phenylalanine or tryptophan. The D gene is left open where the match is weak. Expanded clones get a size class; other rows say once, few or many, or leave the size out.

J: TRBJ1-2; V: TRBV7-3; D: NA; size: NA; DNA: TGTGCCAGCAGCCTTCAGGGGTCCCTGGAGGGCTACACCTTC; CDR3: CASSLQGSLEGYTF
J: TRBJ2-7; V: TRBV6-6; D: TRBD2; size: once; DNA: TGTGCCAGCAGCTCCGGACTAGCGGGACGCTACGAGCAGTACTTC; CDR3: CASSSGLAGRYEQYF
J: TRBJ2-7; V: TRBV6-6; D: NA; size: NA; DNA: TGTGCCATTGGGGGGTCCTCCTACGAGCAGTACTTC; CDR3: CAIGGSSYEQYF
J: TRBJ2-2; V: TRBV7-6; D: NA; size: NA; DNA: TGTGCCAGCAGCTTTAGAGGTCAGGGCGCGAACACCGGGGAGCTGTTTTTT; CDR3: CASSFRGQGANTGELFF
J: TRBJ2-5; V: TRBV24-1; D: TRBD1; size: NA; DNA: TGTGCCACCAGTGATCCCCGGGACAGGCCAGCGCAAGAGACCCAGTACTTC; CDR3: CATSDPRDRPAQETQYF
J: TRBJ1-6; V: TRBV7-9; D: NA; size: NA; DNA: TGTGCCAGCAGCTTAGCTGGGAGCTATGGTTCACCCCTCCACTTT; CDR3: CASSLAGSYGSPLHF
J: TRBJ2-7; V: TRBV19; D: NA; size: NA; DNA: TGTGCCAGTAGTTCGGGGTTTGTGCAGTACTTC; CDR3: CASSSGFVQYF
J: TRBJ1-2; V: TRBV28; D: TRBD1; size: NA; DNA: TGTGCCAGCAGTTTCTTGGGACAGTCAACTAACTATGGCTACACCTTC; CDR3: CASSFLGQSTNYGYTF
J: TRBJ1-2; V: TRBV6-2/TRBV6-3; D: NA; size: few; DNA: TGTGCCAGCAGTTTTTCGGGGGGCCACTATGGCTACACCTTC; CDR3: CASSFSGGHYGYTF
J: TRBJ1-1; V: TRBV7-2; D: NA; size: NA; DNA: TGTGCCAGCAGCTTGTTGAACAGGCTCGAAGCTTTCTTT; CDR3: CASSLLNRLEAFF